The 9 T cell receptor beta chains given below trace back to one sample, sequenced in a study of blood T cell repertoires in COVID-19. TCRdb keeps only in-frame clones here, not all; method: immunoSEQ multiplex PCR. Among 100,000 to 150,000 clones, 79% were seen once, and the ten largest hold about 39%. The sample consisted of peripheral blood. These receptor sequences come from a man aged 40-50 years with active or convalescent COVID-19.

The chain uses TRBV5-6 and TRBJ2-1; maybe TRBD2 (6 bases). This CDR3 has 12 amino acids. CDR1 is SGHDT, CDR2 YYEEEE, per germline. V gave up 0 bases and J gave up 12 bases, with 10 bases separating them. The CDR3, as DNA: TGTGCCAGCAGCTTGGTGTGGGACTCGCAGTTCTTC. Amino acid sequence: CASSLVWDSQFF.

The rearrangement links TRBV5-1 to TRBJ2-7; D is undetermined. Trimming pared 0 bases from V and 2 bases from J, leaving 6 bases between. Per the germline V gene, CDR1 is SGHRS and CDR2 is YFSETQ. This CDR3 is 13 amino acids long. CDR3 DNA: TGCGCCAGCAGCTTGGAACAGCCCTACGAGCAGTACTTC. Protein sequence: CASSLEQPYEQYF.

This clone was observed once. The rearrangement joins TRBV5-1 to TRBJ1-4; no firm D call. Looked up from germline, CDR1 is SGHRS and CDR2 is YFSETQ. CDR3 size: 14 residues. V shed 6 bases and J shed 7 bases, with 16 bases lying between them. The CDR3 DNA sequence: TGCGCCAGCACCTCGTCGGGAAGTGGTGAAAAACTGTTTTTT. Residues: CASTSSGSGEKLFF.

This rearrangement joins TRBV9 to TRBJ1-6; 8 bases align to TRBD1. The J segment lost 10 bases and the V segment lost 0 bases, leaving 6 bases of the junction unmatched. CDR3 length equals 15 residues. Germline assignment: CDR1 SGDLS and CDR2 YYNGEE. CDR3 amino acids: CASSVDARGQSPLHF. CDR3 coding DNA: TGTGCCAGCAGCGTAGATGCCAGGGGGCAATCACCCCTCCACTTT.

The rearrangement uses TRBV11-3 and TRBJ2-3; D may be TRBD1 (6 bases). From germline, CDR1 is SGHNT and CDR2 YENEEA. This CDR3 spans 15 amino acids. V was cut by 4 bases and J by 5 bases, with 16 bases left in between. CDR3 in amino acids: CASSSGQSREDTQYF. CDR3 nucleotides: TGTGCCAGCAGCTCCGGACAGAGCCGAGAAGATACGCAGTATTTT.

This chain links TRBV28 with TRBJ2-7; perhaps TRBD1 as D (6 bases). The CDR3 contains 14 residues. V lost 5 bases and J 3 bases, leaving 14 bases between the germline ends. Germline assignment: CDR1 MDHEN and CDR2 SYDVKM. The DNA for the CDR3 is TGTGCCAGCAGTACACAGGGTACAATCTACGAGCAGTACTTC. Residues: CASSTQGTIYEQYF.

The chain uses TRBV5-8 and TRBJ1-5, with a possible D match to TRBD1 (6 bases). CDR1 is SGHTS and CDR2 is YDEGEE in the germline V gene. Trimming removed 9 bases at V and 6 bases at J, with 13 bases between. The CDR3 runs to 12 residues. The CDR3 sequence: CATEQGPQPQHF. As DNA, the CDR3 is TGTGCCACCGAACAGGGTCCTCAGCCCCAGCATTTT.

CDR3 sequence reads: CASRPNRVTEAFF. In DNA form, the CDR3 reads TGTGCCAGCAGACCAAACAGGGTAACTGAAGCTTTCTTT. This rearrangement joins TRBV28 to TRBJ1-1; maybe TRBD1 (6 bases). Looked up from germline, CDR1 is MDHEN and CDR2 is SYDVKM. The ends were cut back, 6 bases at V and 5 bases at J, with 13 bases in the middle. CDR3 length: 13 residues.

The V call is TRBV5-4, the J call TRBJ2-3, with D perhaps matching TRBD2 (6 bases). This CDR3 is built from 15 residues. CDR1 is SGHNT, CDR2 YYREEE, per germline (reference sequence). The germline V and J ends were trimmed by 5 bases and 2 bases, with 15 bases remaining between them. This CDR3 reads CASRSGRDPTDTQYF. The CDR3 DNA is TGTGCCAGCAGGTCGGGGCGGGACCCCACAGATACGCAGTATTTT.